This entry concerns a single T cell receptor beta chain. This specimen belongs to a study of blood T cell repertoires in COVID-19. Overall study context: From T cells, B-cell-depleted T cells, or PBMCs came the material, which was cDNA or gDNA.

Per the study methods: Reference gene primer amplification in the assay estimated nucleated cell counts. The method was immunoSEQ multiplex PCR; TCRdb's version includes in-frame clones alone and lacks a portion of them. D and trimming were read from the DNA, whereas the V and J calls and clone size are those reported in that table. This table has some 100,000 clones, more than 85% appearing once. CDR1 and CDR2 (germline): MNHNY, SVGAGI (reference sequence). The CDR3 contains 13 residues. The ends lost 5 bases at V and 3 bases at J; junction bases unmatched: 3. The TCR originated in a man between 60 and 70 years old with acute or convalescent COVID-19. The sample consisted of peripheral blood. The V call is TRBV6-6, the J call TRBJ1-2; 7 nucleotides align to TRBD1. The CDR3 coding sequence is TGTGCCAGCAGTGATACAGGGGACTATGGCTACACCTTC. This encodes CASSDTGDYGYTF.